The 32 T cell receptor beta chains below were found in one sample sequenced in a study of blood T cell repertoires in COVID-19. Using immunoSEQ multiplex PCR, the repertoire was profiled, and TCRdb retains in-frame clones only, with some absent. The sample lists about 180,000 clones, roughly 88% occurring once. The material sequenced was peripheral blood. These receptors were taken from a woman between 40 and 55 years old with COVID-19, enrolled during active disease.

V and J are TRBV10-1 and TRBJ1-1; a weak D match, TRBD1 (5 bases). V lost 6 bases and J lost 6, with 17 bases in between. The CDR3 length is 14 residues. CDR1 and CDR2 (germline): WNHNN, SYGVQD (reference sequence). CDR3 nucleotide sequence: TGCGCCAGCAGGGCCAGGAGGGGAAATTCTGAAGCTTTCTTT. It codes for CASRARRGNSEAFF.

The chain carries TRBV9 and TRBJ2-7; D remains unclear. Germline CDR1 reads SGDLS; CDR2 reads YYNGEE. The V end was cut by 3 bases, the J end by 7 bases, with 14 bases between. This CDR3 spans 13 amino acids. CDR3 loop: CASSGRNSREQYF. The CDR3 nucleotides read TGTGCCAGCAGCGGGAGAAATTCGCGGGAGCAGTACTTC.

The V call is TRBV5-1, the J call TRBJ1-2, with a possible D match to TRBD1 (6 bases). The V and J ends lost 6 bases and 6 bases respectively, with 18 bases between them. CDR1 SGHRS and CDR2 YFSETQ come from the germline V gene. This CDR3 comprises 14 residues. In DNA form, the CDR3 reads TGCGCCAGCAAACTACAGGGAGGGTCTGATGGCTACACCTTC. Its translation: CASKLQGGSDGYTF.

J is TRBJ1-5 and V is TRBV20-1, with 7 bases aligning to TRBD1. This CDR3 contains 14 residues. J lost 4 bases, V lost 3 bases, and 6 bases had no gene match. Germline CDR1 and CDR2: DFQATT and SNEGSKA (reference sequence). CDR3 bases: TGCAGTGCTAGTCGGCAGGGGGAAAATCAGCCCCAGCATTTT. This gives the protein CSASRQGENQPQHF.

The CDR3 reads CASSFTKGRRRGPHFTDTQYF. CDR3 bases: TGTGCCAGCAGCTTTACGAAGGGCCGTCGGCGGGGACCACACTTCACAGATACGCAGTATTTT. The gene calls are TRBV7-3 and TRBJ2-3; maybe TRBD2 (6 bases). Germline loops: CDR1 SGHTA, CDR2 FQGTGA. This CDR3 has 21 amino acids. V was clipped by 3 bases and J by 2 bases, with 30 bases between them. Filled out from reference TRBV7-3 and TRBJ2-3, the complete variable domain reads GAGVSQTPSNKVTEKGKYVELRCDPISGHTALYWYRQSLGQGPEFLIYFQGTGAADDSGLPNDRFFAVRPEGSVSTLKIQRTERGDSAVYLCASSFTKGRRRGPHFTDTQYFGPGTRLTVL.

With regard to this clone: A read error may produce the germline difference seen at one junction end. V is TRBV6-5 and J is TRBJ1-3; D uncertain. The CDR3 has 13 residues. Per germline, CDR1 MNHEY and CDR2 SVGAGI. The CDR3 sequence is CASSSTSRNTIYF. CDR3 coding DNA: TGTGCCAGCAGTAGTACCTCTAGAAACACCATATATTTT.

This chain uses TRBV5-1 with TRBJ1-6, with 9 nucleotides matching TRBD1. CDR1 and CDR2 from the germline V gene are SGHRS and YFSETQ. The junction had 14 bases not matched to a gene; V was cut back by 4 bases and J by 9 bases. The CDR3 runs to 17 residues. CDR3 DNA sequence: TGCGCCAGCAGCCTCTACTGGGACAGGGATAGTAGTTCACCCCTCCACTTT. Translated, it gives CASSLYWDRDSSSPLHF.

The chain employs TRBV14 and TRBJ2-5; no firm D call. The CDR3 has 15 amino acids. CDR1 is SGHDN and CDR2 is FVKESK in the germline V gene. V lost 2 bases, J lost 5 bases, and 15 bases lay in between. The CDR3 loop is CASSQSTALVETQYF. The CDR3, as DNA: TGTGCCAGCAGCCAATCTACTGCCCTAGTTGAGACCCAGTACTTC. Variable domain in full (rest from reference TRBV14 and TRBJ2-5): EAGVTQFPSHSVIEKGQTVTLRCDPISGHDNLYWYRRVMGKEIKFLLHFVKESKQDESGMPNNRFLAERTGGTYSTLKVQPAELEDSGVYFCASSQSTALVETQYFGPGTRLLVL.

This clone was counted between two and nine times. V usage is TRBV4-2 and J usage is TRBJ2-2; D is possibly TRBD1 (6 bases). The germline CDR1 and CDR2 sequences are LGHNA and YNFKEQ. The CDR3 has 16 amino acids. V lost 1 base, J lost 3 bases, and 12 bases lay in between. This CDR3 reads CASSQGPTGYTGELFF. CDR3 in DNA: TGTGCCAGCAGCCAAGGACCGACAGGATACACCGGGGAGCTGTTTTTT.

The CDR3 loop reads CASSFPPGEQYF. The CDR3 DNA sequence: TGTGCCAGCAGTTTTCCACCCGGCGAGCAGTACTTC. The V call is TRBV28, the J call TRBJ2-7; D unresolved. V shed 3 bases and J shed 6 bases, with 9 bases lying between them. The CDR3 is 12 residues long. Germline CDR1 and CDR2: MDHEN and SYDVKM.

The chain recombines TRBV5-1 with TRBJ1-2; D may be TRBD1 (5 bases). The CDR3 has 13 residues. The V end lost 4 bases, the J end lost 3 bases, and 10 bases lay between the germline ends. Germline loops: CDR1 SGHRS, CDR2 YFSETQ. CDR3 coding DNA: TGCGCCAGCAGCAGGCAGGGCGACTATGGCTACACCTTC. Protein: CASSRQGDYGYTF.

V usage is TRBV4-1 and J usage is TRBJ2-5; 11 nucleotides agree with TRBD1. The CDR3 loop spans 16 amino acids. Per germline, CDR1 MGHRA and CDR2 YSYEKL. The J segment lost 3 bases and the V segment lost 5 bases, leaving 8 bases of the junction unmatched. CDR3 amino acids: CASSTEWDRGKETQYF. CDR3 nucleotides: TGCGCCAGCAGCACAGAATGGGACAGGGGGAAAGAGACCCAGTACTTC.

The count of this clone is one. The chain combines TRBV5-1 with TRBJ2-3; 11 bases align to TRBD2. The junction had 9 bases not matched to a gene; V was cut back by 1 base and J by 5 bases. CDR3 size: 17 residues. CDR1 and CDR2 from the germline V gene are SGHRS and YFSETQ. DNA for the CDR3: TGCGCCAGCAGCTTGTTCGCGGCTAGCGGGGGGCAAGATACGCAGTATTTT. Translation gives CASSLFAASGGQDTQYF.

In nucleotides, the CDR3 is TGCAGCGCAGGGACACGTAATGAAGCTTTCTTT. Residues: CSAGTRNEAFF. This sequence joins TRBV29-1 and TRBJ1-1; D is perhaps TRBD1 (6 bases). CDR1 is SQVTM, CDR2 ANQGSEA, per germline. V lost 7 bases to trimming and J lost 7 bases, with 13 bases between them. This CDR3 has 11 amino acids.

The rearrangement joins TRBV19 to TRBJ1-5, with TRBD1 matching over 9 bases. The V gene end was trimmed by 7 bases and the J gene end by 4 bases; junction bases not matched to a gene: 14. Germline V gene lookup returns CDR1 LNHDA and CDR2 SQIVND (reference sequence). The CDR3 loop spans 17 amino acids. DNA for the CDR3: TGTGCCAGTACCTCCATTTCGAGGGGGACAGGGAATCAGCCCCAGCATTTT. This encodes CASTSISRGTGNQPQHF.

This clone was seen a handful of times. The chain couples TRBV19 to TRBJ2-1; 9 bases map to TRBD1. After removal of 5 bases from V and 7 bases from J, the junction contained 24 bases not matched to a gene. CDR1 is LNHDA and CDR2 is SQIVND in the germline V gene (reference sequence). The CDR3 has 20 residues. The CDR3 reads CASSPRRGQGTSSKRNEQFF. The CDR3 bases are TGTGCCAGTAGTCCGCGACGAGGACAGGGGACATCGAGCAAGAGAAATGAGCAGTTCTTC.

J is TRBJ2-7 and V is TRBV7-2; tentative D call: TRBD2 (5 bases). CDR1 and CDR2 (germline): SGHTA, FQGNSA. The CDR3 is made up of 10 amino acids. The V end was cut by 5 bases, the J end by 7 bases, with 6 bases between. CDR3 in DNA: TGTGCCAGCAGCCCGGGAGAGCAGTACTTC. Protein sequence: CASSPGEQYF.

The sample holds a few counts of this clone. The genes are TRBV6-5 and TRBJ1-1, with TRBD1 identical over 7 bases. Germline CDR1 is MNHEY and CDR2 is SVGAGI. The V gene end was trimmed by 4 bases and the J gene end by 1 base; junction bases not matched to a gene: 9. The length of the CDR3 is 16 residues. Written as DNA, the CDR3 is TGTGCCAGCAGTTCGATGGGGTGGACAGGGAACACTGAAGCTTTCTTT. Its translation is CASSSMGWTGNTEAFF.

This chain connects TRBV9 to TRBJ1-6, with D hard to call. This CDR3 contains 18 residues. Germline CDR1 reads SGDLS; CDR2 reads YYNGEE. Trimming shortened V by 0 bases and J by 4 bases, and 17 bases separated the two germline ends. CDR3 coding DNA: TGTGCCAGCAGCGTAGACGCCGATTCCGGGAGATATAATTCACCCCTCCACTTT. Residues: CASSVDADSGRYNSPLHF. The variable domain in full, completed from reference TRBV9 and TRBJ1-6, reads DSGVTQTPKHLITATGQRVTLRCSPRSGDLSVYWYQQSLDQGLQFLIQYYNGEERAKGNILERFSAQQFPDLHSELNLSSLELGDSALYFCASSVDADSGRYNSPLHFGNGTRLTVT.

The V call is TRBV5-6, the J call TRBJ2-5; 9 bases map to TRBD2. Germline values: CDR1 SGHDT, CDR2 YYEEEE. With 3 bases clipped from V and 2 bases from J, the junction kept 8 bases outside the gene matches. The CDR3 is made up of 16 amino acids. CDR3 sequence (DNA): TGTGCCAGCAGCTCACCGAGCGGGGGGCCTCAAGAGACCCAGTACTTC. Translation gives CASSSPSGGPQETQYF.

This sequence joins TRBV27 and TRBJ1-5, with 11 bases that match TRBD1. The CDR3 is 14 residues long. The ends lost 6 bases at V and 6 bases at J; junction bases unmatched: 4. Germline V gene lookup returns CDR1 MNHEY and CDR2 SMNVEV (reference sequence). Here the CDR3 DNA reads TGTGCCAGCAGGGAGGACAGGGGGCTTCAGCCCCAGCATTTT. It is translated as CASREDRGLQPQHF.

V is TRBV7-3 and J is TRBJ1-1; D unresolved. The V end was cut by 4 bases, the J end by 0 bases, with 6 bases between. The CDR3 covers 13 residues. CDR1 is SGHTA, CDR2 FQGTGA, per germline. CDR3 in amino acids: CASSSIMNTEAFF. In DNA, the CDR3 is TGTGCCAGCAGCTCCATCATGAACACTGAAGCTTTCTTT. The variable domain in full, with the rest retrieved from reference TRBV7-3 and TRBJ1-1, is GAGVSQTPSNKVTEKGKYVELRCDPISGHTALYWYRQSLGQGPEFLIYFQGTGAADDSGLPNDRFFAVRPEGSVSTLKIQRTERGDSAVYLCASSSIMNTEAFFGQGTRLTVV.

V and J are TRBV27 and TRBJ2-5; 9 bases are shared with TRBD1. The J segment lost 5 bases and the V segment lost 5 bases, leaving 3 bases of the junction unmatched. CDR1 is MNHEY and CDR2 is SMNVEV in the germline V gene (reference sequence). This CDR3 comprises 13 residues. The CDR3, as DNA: TGTGCCAGCAGTCACAGGGGGCTGGAGACCCAGTACTTC. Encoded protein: CASSHRGLETQYF.

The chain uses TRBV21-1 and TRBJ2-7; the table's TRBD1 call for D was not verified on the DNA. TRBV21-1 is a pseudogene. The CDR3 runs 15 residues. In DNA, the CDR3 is TGTGCCAGCAGCAGTGCACAGGGGGTCTCCTACGAGCAGTACTTC. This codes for CASSSAQGVSYEQYF.

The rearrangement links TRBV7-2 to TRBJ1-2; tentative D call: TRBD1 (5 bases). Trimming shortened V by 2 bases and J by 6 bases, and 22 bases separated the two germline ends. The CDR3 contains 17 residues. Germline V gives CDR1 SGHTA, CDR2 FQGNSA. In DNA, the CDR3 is TGTGCCAGCAGCTTATCCTTTAGCTTGTCCCAGGGCCATGGCTACACCTTC. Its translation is CASSLSFSLSQGHGYTF.

In DNA form, the CDR3 reads TGTGCCAGCAGTCCTCGGACTAGCGGGGGGGGATTAGGAGAGACCCAGTACTTC. Translating gives CASSPRTSGGGLGETQYF. The chain is built from TRBV6-6 and TRBJ2-5; 15 nucleotides line up with TRBD2. Germline lookup yields CDR1 MNHNY and CDR2 SVGAGI (reference sequence). V was clipped by 5 bases and J by 4 bases; unmatched bases: 11. The CDR3 is made up of 18 amino acids.

In DNA form, the CDR3 reads TGTGCCAGCAGCCTGCGCCCGGAGGGCGGGACAGGAGGAAACATTCAGTACTTC. Its protein product is CASSLRPEGGTGGNIQYF. The chain recombines TRBV7-2 with TRBJ2-4; 8 bases align to TRBD1. CDR1 is SGHTA and CDR2 is FQGNSA in the germline V gene. The trim removed 5 bases at V and 6 bases at J, leaving 18 bases unmatched. The length of the CDR3 is 18 residues.

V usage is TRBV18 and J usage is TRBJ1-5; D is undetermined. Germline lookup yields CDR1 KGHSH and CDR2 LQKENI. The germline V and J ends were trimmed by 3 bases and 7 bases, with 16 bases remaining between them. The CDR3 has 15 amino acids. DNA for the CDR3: TGTGCCAGCTCACCGCCCGCGGCCCCCCCACAGCCCCAGCATTTT. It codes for CASSPPAAPPQPQHF.

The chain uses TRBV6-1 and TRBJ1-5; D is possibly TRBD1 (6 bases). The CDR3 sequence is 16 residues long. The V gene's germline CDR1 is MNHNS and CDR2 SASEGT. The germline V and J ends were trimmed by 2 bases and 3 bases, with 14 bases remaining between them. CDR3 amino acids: CASSEITRGNNQPQHF. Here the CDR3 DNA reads TGTGCCAGCAGTGAAATTACCAGGGGAAACAATCAGCCCCAGCATTTT.

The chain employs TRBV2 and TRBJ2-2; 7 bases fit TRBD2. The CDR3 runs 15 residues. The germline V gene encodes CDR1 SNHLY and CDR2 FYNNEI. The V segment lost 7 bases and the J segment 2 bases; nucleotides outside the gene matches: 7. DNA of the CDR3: TGTGCCAGCACGCCGGCGGGACTAAACACCGGGGAGCTGTTTTTT. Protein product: CASTPAGLNTGELFF.

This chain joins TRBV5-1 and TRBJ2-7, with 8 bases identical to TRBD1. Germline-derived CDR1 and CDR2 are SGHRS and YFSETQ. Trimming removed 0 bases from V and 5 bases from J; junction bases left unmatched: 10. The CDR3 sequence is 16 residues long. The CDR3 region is CASSLGEEDRANEQYF. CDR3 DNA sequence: TGCGCCAGCAGCTTGGGGGAAGAGGACAGGGCAAACGAGCAGTACTTC.

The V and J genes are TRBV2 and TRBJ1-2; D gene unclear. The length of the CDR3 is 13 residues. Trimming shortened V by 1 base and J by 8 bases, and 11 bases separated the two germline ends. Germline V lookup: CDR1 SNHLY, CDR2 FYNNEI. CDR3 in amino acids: CASSEVPHKGYTF. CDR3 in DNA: TGTGCCAGCAGTGAAGTTCCCCACAAGGGCTACACCTTC.